The 10 T cell receptor beta chains given below trace back to one sample, sequenced in a study of T cell clones after liver transplantation. The repertoire was sequenced with immunoSEQ multiplex PCR; TCRdb's copy has only in-frame clones and lacks some. The data show approximately 51,000 clones, less than 90% seen once. The sample in question was CD8+ T cells from blood, obtained 12 months after liver transplant. Source of these receptors: a human patient who received a liver transplant. Part of the T cell pool may stem from the graft donor.

The rearrangement uses TRBV27 and TRBJ1-1; D uncertain. CDR1 and CDR2 (germline): MNHEY, SMNVEV (reference sequence). The CDR3 covers 13 residues. V dropped 1 base and J dropped 0 bases, with 3 bases sitting between them. The CDR3 sequence is CASSLWLNTEAFF. In nucleotides, the CDR3 is TGTGCCAGCAGTTTATGGTTGAACACTGAAGCTTTCTTT.

CDR3 sequence reads: CASSFKGGTEQYF. As DNA, the CDR3 is TGCGCCAGCAGCTTCAAAGGGGGGACGGAGCAGTACTTC. This chain uses TRBV4-1 with TRBJ2-7; D may be TRBD1 or TRBD2 (6 bases each). Trimming stripped 5 bases from V and 7 bases from J, with 15 bases between. The CDR3 totals 13 residues. The germline CDR1 and CDR2 sequences are MGHRA and YSYEKL.

The J gene is TRBJ2-1, the V gene TRBV27, with 9 bases lining up with TRBD1. This CDR3 comprises 15 residues. Unmatched junction bases numbered 7, after V lost 5 bases and J lost 5 bases. Per the germline V gene, CDR1 is MNHEY and CDR2 is SMNVEV (reference sequence). CDR3 nucleotide sequence: TGTGCCAGCAGTCCGCGGACAGGGGCGGACAATGAGCAGTTCTTC. It translates to CASSPRTGADNEQFF.

The chain joins TRBV19 to TRBJ2-2; 8 nucleotides match TRBD1. The CDR3 totals 13 residues. CDR1 and CDR2 (germline): LNHDA, SQIVND (reference sequence). After removal of 5 bases from V and 10 bases from J, the junction contained 6 bases not matched to a gene. CDR3 protein: CASSPWGQVELFF. CDR3 in DNA: TGTGCCAGTAGTCCCTGGGGACAGGTGGAGCTGTTTTTT.

This sequence joins TRBV5-6 and TRBJ2-5, with 10 bases identical to TRBD1. This CDR3 is 15 amino acids long. Germline trimming cut 3 bases from V and 5 bases from J; bases unmatched to any gene: 7. Germline CDR1 reads SGHDT; CDR2 reads YYEEEE. The CDR3 nucleotides read TGTGCCAGCAGCTCGAAGACAGGGGGCTTTGAGACCCAGTACTTC. Translated: CASSSKTGGFETQYF.

This rearrangement joins TRBV19 to TRBJ2-7; 11 nucleotides line up with TRBD2. The V segment lost 5 bases and the J segment 6 bases; nucleotides outside the gene matches: 12. In germline, CDR1 is LNHDA, CDR2 SQIVND (reference sequence). This CDR3 has 16 amino acids. The CDR3 bases are TGTGCCAGTAGTCCTTTTAGCGGGAGGGCCTACGCCGAGCAGTACTTC. Protein: CASSPFSGRAYAEQYF.

This clone has only a few counts. The chain combines TRBV9 with TRBJ1-2; maybe TRBD1 (6 bases). The germline V and J ends were trimmed by 0 bases and 2 bases, with 11 bases remaining between them. The CDR3 covers 15 residues. Per the germline V gene, CDR1 is SGDLS and CDR2 is YYNGEE. CDR3 coding DNA: TGTGCCAGCAGCGTAGGAACAGGGACGAACTATGGCTACACCTTC. It yields the protein CASSVGTGTNYGYTF.

The chain is built from TRBV7-9 and TRBJ2-3, with 8 nucleotides matching TRBD1. J lost 6 bases, V lost 5 bases, and 22 bases had no gene match. Germline CDR1 reads SEHNR; CDR2 reads FQNEAQ (reference sequence). The CDR3 is 19 amino acids. CDR3 DNA: TGTGCCAGCAGCCCCTTGACAGGACAGGGCCATCCCCACAAGGATACGCAGTATTTT. Protein: CASSPLTGQGHPHKDTQYF.

The chain links TRBV7-6 to TRBJ2-1; 8 bases line up with TRBD1. V shed 5 bases, J shed 3 bases, and the junction held 6 bases outside the gene matches. The CDR3 has 15 amino acids. Germline values: CDR1 SGHVS, CDR2 FNYEAQ. In DNA, the CDR3 is TGTGCCAGCAGCCCTAGGGGGACAGGCTACAATGAGCAGTTCTTC. Its protein is CASSPRGTGYNEQFF.

V usage is TRBV5-1 and J usage is TRBJ2-2; a possible D gene is TRBD2 (6 bases). There are 16 residues in the CDR3. The germline gives CDR1 SGHRS, CDR2 YFSETQ. V lost 1 base and J lost 4, with 14 bases in between. CDR3 coding DNA: TGCGCCAGCAGCTTGAGTAGGGACTTCGGCACCGGGGAGCTGTTTTTT. Protein product: CASSLSRDFGTGELFF.